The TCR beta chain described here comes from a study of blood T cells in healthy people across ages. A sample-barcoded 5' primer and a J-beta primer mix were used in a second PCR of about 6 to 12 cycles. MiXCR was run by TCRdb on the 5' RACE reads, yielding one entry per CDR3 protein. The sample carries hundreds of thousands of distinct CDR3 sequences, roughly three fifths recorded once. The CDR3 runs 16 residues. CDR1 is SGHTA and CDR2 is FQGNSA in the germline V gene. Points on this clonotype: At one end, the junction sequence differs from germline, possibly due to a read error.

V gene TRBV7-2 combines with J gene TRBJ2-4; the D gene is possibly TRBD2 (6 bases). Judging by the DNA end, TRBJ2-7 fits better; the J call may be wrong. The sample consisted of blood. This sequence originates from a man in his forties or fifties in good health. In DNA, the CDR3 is TGTGCCTGCAGCTTAGATCTGGCTAGCGCATTCTACGAGCAGTACTTC. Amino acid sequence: CACSLDLASAFYEQYF.